Below are 22 T cell receptor beta chains sequenced from a single sample in a study of T cells after posttransplantation cyclophosphamide. Method: immunoSEQ multiplex PCR; TCRdb's copy keeps in-frame clones and lacks some. This repertoire holds about 39,000 clones, and none appear only once. Sequencing was carried out using PBMCs. All receptors come from a woman in her forties or fifties in good health and a related stem cell transplant donor.

At least ten counts were recorded for this clone. In nucleotides, the CDR3 is TGTGCCAGCAAAGGCGGGGGGCGGGCAGATACGCAGTATTTT. This encodes CASKGGGRADTQYF. The chain couples TRBV2 to TRBJ2-3; 8 nucleotides align to TRBD2. CDR1 and CDR2 from the germline V gene are SNHLY and FYNNEI. CDR3 length equals 14 residues. The J segment lost 4 bases and the V segment lost 7 bases, leaving 7 bases of the junction unmatched. The whole variable domain, filled in from reference TRBV2 and TRBJ2-3, reads EPEVTQTPSHQVTQMGQEVILRCVPISNHLYFYWYRQILGQKVEFLVSFYNNEISEKSEIFDDQFSVERPDGSNFTLKIRSTKLEDSAMYFCASKGGGRADTQYFGPGTRLTVL.

There are many counts of this clone. The rearrangement links TRBV5-6 to TRBJ1-6; the match to TRBD1 covers 7 bases. Germline CDR1 reads SGHDT; CDR2 reads YYEEEE. CDR3 length equals 15 residues. V lost 0 bases and J lost 9; bases outside the gene matches: 6. CDR3 DNA sequence: TGTGCCAGCAGCTTGGGGATGACAGGGAGTTCACCCCTCCACTTT. Protein: CASSLGMTGSSPLHF.

This clone came up many times. The J gene is TRBJ1-1, the V gene TRBV27, with 8 nucleotides matching TRBD1. Unmatched junction bases numbered 9, after V lost 5 bases and J lost 4 bases. The CDR3 covers 15 residues. CDR1 is MNHEY, CDR2 SMNVEV, per germline (reference sequence). CDR3 DNA sequence: TGTGCCAGCAGTCCCCCCGGACAGGGCGCCACTGAAGCTTTCTTT. It translates to CASSPPGQGATEAFF.

The J gene is TRBJ1-2, the V gene TRBV30, with no clear D. Trimming removed 0 bases at V and 1 base at J, with 6 bases between. This CDR3 spans 13 amino acids. Germline assignment: CDR1 GTSNPN and CDR2 SVGIG (reference sequence). CDR3 in amino acids: CAWSVGSNYGYTF. The DNA of the CDR3 is TGTGCCTGGAGTGTTGGCAGTAACTATGGCTACACCTTC. The variable domain in full, completed from reference TRBV30 and TRBJ1-2, reads SQTIHQWPATLVQPVGSPLSLECTVEGTSNPNLYWYRQAAGRGLQLLFYSVGIGQISSEVPQNLSASRPQDRQFILSSKKLLLSDSGFYLCAWSVGSNYGYTFGSGTRLTVV.

The table lists this clone with many counts. V usage is TRBV28 and J usage is TRBJ1-2, with D maybe TRBD1 (6 bases). CDR1 is MDHEN and CDR2 is SYDVKM in the germline V gene. The CDR3 extends over 15 amino acids. The V gene lost 6 bases and the J gene lost 2 bases, with 16 bases spanning the gap. The CDR3 reads CASRTPGQINYGYTF. The CDR3 bases are TGTGCCAGCAGGACACCGGGACAAATAAACTATGGCTACACCTTC.

This clone was recorded many times. The chain has TRBV7-2 and TRBJ2-7; 8 bases are shared with TRBD1. The CDR3 covers 15 residues. Germline CDR1 SGHTA, CDR2 FQGNSA. Trimming at V came to 7 bases and at J to 4 bases, leaving 12 bases not matched to a gene. CDR3 sequence (DNA): TGTGCCAGCACCCTTAGGGCAGGGGGCCTGTACGAGCAGTACTTC. Translated: CASTLRAGGLYEQYF.

This clone has ten or more counts. The CDR3 DNA sequence: TGTGCCAGTAGTATTGGGGGACAGGACTACGAGCAGTACTTC. Translating gives CASSIGGQDYEQYF. This sequence joins TRBV19 and TRBJ2-7, with TRBD1 matching over 8 bases. CDR1 and CDR2 from the germline V gene are LNHDA and SQIVND (reference sequence). The junction had 4 bases not matched to a gene; V was cut back by 3 bases and J by 3 bases. CDR3 length equals 14 residues.

This clone was observed many times. The chain carries TRBV10-2 and TRBJ1-2; D is perhaps TRBD1 (5 bases). The CDR3 consists of 12 residues. Germline CDR1 reads WSHSY; CDR2 reads SAAADI. The germline V and J ends were trimmed by 6 bases and 8 bases, with 13 bases remaining between them. CDR3 in amino acids: CASRGGTSGYTF. The DNA for the CDR3 is TGCGCCAGCAGGGGGGGAACATCAGGCTACACCTTC.

This clone showed up many times. The chain recombines TRBV7-9 with TRBJ1-6, with D maybe TRBD1 (6 bases). Germline CDR1 and CDR2: SEHNR and FQNEAQ (reference sequence). The CDR3 runs to 16 residues. V was clipped by 5 bases and J by 6 bases, with 17 bases between them. The CDR3 region is CASSPSGGLGNSPLHF. The CDR3 DNA sequence: TGTGCCAGCAGCCCCAGCGGGGGGCTTGGTAATTCACCCCTCCACTTT. The full variable domain, in which reference TRBV7-9 and TRBJ1-6 provide the parts outside the CDR3, is DTGVSQNPRHKITKRGQNVTFRCDPISEHNRLYWYRQTLGQGPEFLTYFQNEAQLEKSRLLSDRFSAERPKGSFSTLEIQRTEQGDSAMYLCASSPSGGLGNSPLHFGNGTRLTVT.

The sample holds many counts of this clone. The chain joins TRBV7-9 to TRBJ1-6, with D maybe TRBD1 (5 bases). The CDR3 length is 13 residues. The V and J ends lost 4 bases and 9 bases respectively, with 10 bases between them. CDR1 and CDR2 (germline): SEHNR, FQNEAQ (reference sequence). CDR3 sequence reads: CASSSDSFSPLHF. The CDR3 DNA reads as TGTGCCAGCAGCTCCGACAGTTTTTCACCCCTCCACTTT.

This clone was seen repeatedly, ten times or more. The V call is TRBV11-2, the J call TRBJ1-6; no clear D gene. The CDR3 length is 13 residues. Trimming left V 4 bases short and J 9 bases short, with 10 bases between. Germline V gene data show CDR1 as SGHAT and CDR2 as FQNNGV. CDR3 DNA: TGTGCCAGCAGCTACCCTTTTAGTTCACCCCTCCACTTT. This encodes CASSYPFSSPLHF. Complete variable domain (other parts from reference TRBV11-2 and TRBJ1-6): EAGVAQSPRYKIIEKRQSVAFWCNPISGHATLYWYQQILGQGPKLLIQFQNNGVVDDSQLPKDRFSAERLKGVDSTLKIQPAKLEDSAVYLCASSYPFSSPLHFGNGTRLTVT.

This clone was found many times. The rearrangement links TRBV30 to TRBJ2-7, with 9 bases that match TRBD1. Germline V CDR1 and CDR2: GTSNPN, SVGIG (reference sequence). This CDR3 spans 14 amino acids. Trimming removed 3 bases from V and 2 bases from J; junction bases left unmatched: 5. Written as DNA, the CDR3 is TGTGCCTGGAGAGATCGGACAGGGGCCTACGAGCAGTACTTC. It codes for CAWRDRTGAYEQYF.

This clone was seen at least ten times. J is TRBJ2-3 and V is TRBV7-3; TRBD1 matches 7 bases. Germline V gives CDR1 SGHTA, CDR2 FQGTGA. V dropped 5 bases and J dropped 0; count of bases not matched to a gene: 8. The CDR3 has 16 residues. The CDR3 DNA sequence: TGTGCCAGCAGCCCCCGGCAGACAGGGAGCACAGATACGCAGTATTTT. It specifies CASSPRQTGSTDTQYF.

This clone was seen many times. This chain joins TRBV19 and TRBJ1-2, with 7 bases fitting TRBD1. CDR3 size: 13 residues. The germline V gene has CDR1 LNHDA and CDR2 SQIVND (reference sequence). J gave up 8 bases and V 6 bases, and 9 bases lay outside the gene matches. CDR3 bases: TGTGCCAGTAGCACGACAGGGATGGGAGGCTACACCTTC. This gives the protein CASSTTGMGGYTF.

This clone was seen repeatedly, ten times or more. The genes are TRBV4-3 and TRBJ1-2, with 7 bases fitting TRBD1. The CDR3 is made up of 18 amino acids. Per the germline V gene, CDR1 is LGHNA and CDR2 is YSLEER. The ends lost 0 bases at V and 2 bases at J; junction bases unmatched: 12. CDR3 in amino acids: CASSQDISSGGGNYGYTF. The CDR3 DNA sequence: TGCGCCAGCAGCCAAGATATCTCGTCCGGAGGGGGCAACTATGGCTACACCTTC.

This clone occurred a few times. This chain joins TRBV27 and TRBJ2-1; TRBD2 agrees at 7 bases. Per the germline V gene, CDR1 is MNHEY and CDR2 is SMNVEV (reference sequence). Losses at the gene ends were 5 bases for V and 7 bases for J; bases not matched to a gene: 17. This CDR3 is 17 amino acids long. Here the CDR3 reads CASSLTRGGVVSNEQFF. CDR3 DNA: TGTGCCAGCAGTCTAACTCGCGGGGGTGTAGTCTCGAATGAGCAGTTCTTC.

This clone appeared many times. The V and J genes are TRBV28 and TRBJ1-5; tentative D call: TRBD1 (6 bases). The CDR3 length is 17 residues. Germline loops: CDR1 MDHEN, CDR2 SYDVKM. Trimming took off 3 bases at V and 0 bases at J, with 15 bases between the two ends. The CDR3 protein is CASSFNWGGYSNQPQHF. The DNA of the CDR3 is TGTGCCAGCAGTTTTAATTGGGGGGGCTATAGCAATCAGCCCCAGCATTTT. The whole variable domain, remainder taken from reference TRBV28 and TRBJ1-5, is DVKVTQSSRYLVKRTGEKVFLECVQDMDHENMFWYRQDPGLGLRLIYFSYDVKMKEKGDIPEGYSVSREKKERFSLILESASTNQTSMYLCASSFNWGGYSNQPQHFGDGTRLSIL.

As concerns this clone: Its ends do not fully match the called genes, so a read error is possible. This chain connects TRBV9 to TRBJ2-3; 16 bases map to TRBD2. CDR1 and CDR2 (germline): SGDLS, YYNGEE. This CDR3 contains 19 residues. The DNA of the CDR3 is TGTGCCAGCAGCGCCGGGACTAGCGGGGGGGCCGGGCTAACAGATGCGCAGTATTTT. Translation gives CASSAGTSGGAGLTDAQYF.

This clone has at least ten counts. The chain combines TRBV4-1 with TRBJ1-3; D might be TRBD1 (5 bases). V dropped 4 bases and J dropped 0 bases, with 16 bases sitting between them. The germline V gene encodes CDR1 MGHRA and CDR2 YSYEKL. CDR3 size: 17 residues. The CDR3 region is CASSRQGLILSGNTIYF. The CDR3 DNA reads as TGCGCCAGCAGCCGGCAGGGACTGATACTCTCTGGAAACACCATATATTTT.

This clone is labeled as medium-sized (0.01 to 0.1%). The V and J genes are TRBV5-4 and TRBJ2-2; D is perhaps TRBD1 (5 bases). V shed 3 bases and J shed 4 bases, with 13 bases lying between them. The CDR3 has 15 residues. From germline, CDR1 is SGHNT and CDR2 YYREEE (reference sequence). CDR3 region: CASSWGRSSTGELFF. As DNA, the CDR3 is TGTGCCAGCAGCTGGGGCCGAAGCTCCACCGGGGAGCTGTTTTTT.

This clone was counted ten times or more. The J gene is TRBJ1-2, the V gene TRBV14, with D possibly being TRBD1 (5 bases). Deletions cut 4 bases from V and 8 bases from J, with 20 bases between. The CDR3 covers 15 residues. The germline CDR1 and CDR2 sequences are SGHDN and FVKESK. Here the CDR3 DNA reads TGTGCCAGCAGCCGTGTAAGGGGCCCCTTCGAGGGCTACACCTTC. It is translated as CASSRVRGPFEGYTF.

This clone was picked up many times. Its ends do not fully match the called genes, so a read error is possible. The V call is TRBV18, the J call TRBJ1-2, with 12 bases aligning to TRBD1. Looked up from germline, CDR1 is KGHSH and CDR2 is LQKENI. This CDR3 contains 17 residues. CDR3 protein: CASSPPSGRGQGANLPF. Here the CDR3 DNA reads TGTGCCAGCTCGCCCCCCTCCGGTCGGGGACAGGGGGCGAATTTACCTTTC.